A selection of T cell receptor beta chains follows, all from one sample in a study of cytomegalovirus exposure and HLA in healthy donors. Here immunoSEQ multiplex PCR was the method, and the copy in TCRdb shows in-frame clones only, minus some. The data contain about 130,000 clones, approximately 77% of them seen just once; the ten biggest clones take up 0.8% to 0.95%. The source material was PBMCs. The receptors originated from a woman aged 55 to 70 in good health and CMV-seronegative. Both conserved end residues are part of each CDR3. D genes are given only for firm matches. Clone size is shown for a subset of rows, as once, few, many or a class of expanded clone.

d_call clone_size cdr3_length j_call v_call cdr3_nt cdr3_aa
TRBD2 . 14 TRBJ2-7 TRBV9 TGTGCCAGCAGCCCAACCGGGACTAGTGACGAGCAGTACTTC CASSPTGTSDEQYF
TRBD1 few 15 TRBJ2-5 TRBV18 TGTGCCAGCTCACGCGGGACAGGGGGCGGTGAGACCCAGTACTTC CASSRGTGGGETQYF
TRBD1 . 15 TRBJ1-2 TRBV28 TGTGCCAGCAGTTTAAGCCCAGGGGGGAAGTATGGCTACACCTTC CASSLSPGGKYGYTF
. . 13 TRBJ2-7 TRBV30 TGTGCCTGGAGTCTGGACAACTCCTACGAGCAGTACTTC CAWSLDNSYEQYF
TRBD1 . 14 TRBJ1-3 TRBV28 TGTGCGTGCTGGACAGGCTTCTCTGGAAACACCATATATTTT CACWTGFSGNTIYF
TRBD1 few 15 TRBJ2-7 TRBV7-3 TGTGCCAGCAGCCCGGACAGGGCTAATTTCTACGAGCAGTACTTC CASSPDRANFYEQYF
. . 10 TRBJ2-7 TRBV28 TGTGCCAGCAGTCGGTACGAGCAGTACTTC CASSRYEQYF
TRBD1 . 13 TRBJ1-6 TRBV30 TGTGCCTGGCGACAGGGCCGGAATTCACCCCTCCACTTT CAWRQGRNSPLHF
TRBD2 . 18 TRBJ2-2 TRBV27 TGTGCCAGCAGGACTACCGGGACTAGCGGGAGGGGCACCGGGGAGCTGTTTTTT CASRTTGTSGRGTGELFF
. . 14 TRBJ1-2 TRBV14 TGTGCCAGCAGCCCACAGAAGATTAACTATGGCTACACCTTC CASSPQKINYGYTF
. few 13 TRBJ1-1 TRBV7-9 TGTGCCAGCAGCTTGTCAGGAGGGACTGAAGCTTTCTTT CASSLSGGTEAFF
TRBD1 . 17 TRBJ1-2 TRBV6-1 TGTGCCAGCAGTGAAATGTCTGACAGGGGATGGTCGAGAGGCTACACCTTC CASSEMSDRGWSRGYTF
. . 13 TRBJ1-5 TRBV30 TGTGCCTGCCAAGTTGGAGGGGCTCAGCCCCAGCATTTT CACQVGGAQPQHF
TRBD1 . 16 TRBJ1-3 TRBV4-1 TGCGCCAGCAGACCGGATACGACAGGGTCCGGAAACACCATATATTTT CASRPDTTGSGNTIYF
TRBD1 . 13 TRBJ1-1 TRBV11-1 TGTGCCAGCAGCCTCCGGCAGGGGGCTGAAGCTTTCTTT CASSLRQGAEAFF